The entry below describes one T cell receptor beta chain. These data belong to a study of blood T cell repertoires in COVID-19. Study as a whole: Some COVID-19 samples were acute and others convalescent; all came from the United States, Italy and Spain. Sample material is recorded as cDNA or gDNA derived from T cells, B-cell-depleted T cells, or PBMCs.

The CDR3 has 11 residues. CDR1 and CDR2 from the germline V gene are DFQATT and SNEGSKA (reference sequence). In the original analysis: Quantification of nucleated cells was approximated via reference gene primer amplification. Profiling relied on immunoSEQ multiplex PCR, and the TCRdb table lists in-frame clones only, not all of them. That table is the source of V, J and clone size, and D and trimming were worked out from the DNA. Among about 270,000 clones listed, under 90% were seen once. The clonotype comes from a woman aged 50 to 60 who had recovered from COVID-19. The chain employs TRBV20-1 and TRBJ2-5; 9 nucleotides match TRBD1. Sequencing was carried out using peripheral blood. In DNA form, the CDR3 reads TGCAGGGGGACAGGGTCGGAGACCCAGTACTTC. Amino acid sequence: CRGTGSETQYF.